Below are 20 T cell receptor beta chains sequenced from a single sample in a study of T cell responses to AZD1222 COVID-19 vaccine. TCRdb's copy holds only in-frame clones and misses some; the assay was immunoSEQ multiplex PCR. Among roughly 110,000 clones, 70% to 90% were seen once, and the ten largest hold about 7%. Sequences were derived from peripheral blood, sampled on day 0 of AZD1222 vaccination. The source of these receptors is an adult in good health.

This clone was detected only once. CDR3 protein: CASSQDREGGYTF. In DNA, the CDR3 is TGTGCCAGCAGTCAGGACAGGGAGGGTGGCTACACCTTC. The rearrangement joins TRBV2 to TRBJ1-2; 8 positions agree with TRBD1. This CDR3 comprises 13 residues. The V and J ends lost 5 bases and 7 bases, in that order; junction bases with no gene match: 6. The germline gives CDR1 SNHLY, CDR2 FYNNEI.

The chain employs TRBV2 and TRBJ1-5; weak D call: TRBD1 (5 bases). The CDR3 loop spans 15 amino acids. Germline CDR1 and CDR2: SNHLY and FYNNEI. The germline V and J ends were trimmed by 2 bases and 9 bases, with 17 bases remaining between them. In DNA form, the CDR3 reads TGTGCCAGCAGTGAAACCGGGACGGAGACCGGGCCCCAGCATTTT. It codes for CASSETGTETGPQHF.

The V and J genes are TRBV19 and TRBJ2-1; D unclear. V was trimmed by 5 bases and J by 0 bases, leaving 14 bases between them. Germline-derived CDR1 and CDR2 are LNHDA and SQIVND (reference sequence). The CDR3 spans 16 residues. CDR3 sequence (DNA): TGTGCCAGTAGTCCCCGGGCCTATAGCTCCTACAATGAGCAGTTCTTC. It translates to CASSPRAYSSYNEQFF.

V is TRBV11-2 and J is TRBJ2-1; maybe TRBD1 (6 bases). Per germline, CDR1 SGHAT and CDR2 FQNNGV. The CDR3 sequence is 13 residues long. Trimming pared 5 bases from V and 5 bases from J, leaving 10 bases between. The CDR3 here is CASSNTGNNEQFF. CDR3 DNA sequence: TGTGCCAGCAGCAATACAGGGAACAATGAGCAGTTCTTC.

The chain uses TRBV19 and TRBJ1-1; 9 bases align to TRBD1. The germline CDR1 and CDR2 sequences are LNHDA and SQIVND (reference sequence). CDR3 size: 15 residues. With 9 bases clipped from V and 1 base from J, the junction kept 9 bases outside the gene matches. CDR3 DNA: TGTGCCAGCAGAAACACAGGGGGCGGGAACACTGAAGCTTTCTTT. Translation: CASRNTGGGNTEAFF.

The chain has TRBV5-1 and TRBJ2-7; TRBD2 matches 9 bases. The CDR3 runs 15 residues. Germline V gene sequence: CDR1 SGHRS, CDR2 YFSETQ. V trimming: 3 bases; J trimming: 2 bases; junction bases outside the gene matches: 6. For the CDR3, the DNA is TGCGCCAGCAGCTCGAGGGCGGGAGGGCCCTACGAGCAGTACTTC. Translated: CASSSRAGGPYEQYF.

The chain employs TRBV5-1 and TRBJ2-7; TRBD2 agrees at 13 bases. The junction had 13 bases not matched to a gene; V was cut back by 4 bases and J by 3 bases. CDR1 SGHRS and CDR2 YFSETQ come from the germline V gene. The CDR3 has 18 amino acids. CDR3 region: CASSPRTSGSIAGYEQYF. The CDR3 coding sequence is TGCGCCAGCAGCCCAAGGACTAGCGGGAGTATAGCGGGCTACGAGCAGTACTTC.

V is TRBV20-1 and J is TRBJ2-7; either TRBD1 or TRBD2 may supply D (5 bases each). Trimming pared 3 bases from V and 0 bases from J, leaving 12 bases between. Per germline, CDR1 DFQATT and CDR2 SNEGSKA (reference sequence). The CDR3 totals 14 residues. The CDR3 loop reads CSASPGPSSYEQYF. The CDR3 DNA reads as TGCAGTGCTAGTCCGGGACCAAGCTCCTACGAGCAGTACTTC.

V gene TRBV3-1 (or the pseudogene TRBV3-2) combines with J gene TRBJ2-7; TRBD1 matches at 10 bases. Germline V gives CDR1 LGHDT, CDR2 YNNKEL (reference sequence). This CDR3 comprises 15 residues. V gave up 7 bases and J gave up 2 bases; unmatched junction bases: 8. The CDR3 reads CASTSMGQGTYEQYF. For the CDR3, the DNA is TGTGCCAGCACCAGCATGGGACAGGGGACCTACGAGCAGTACTTC.

J is TRBJ1-1 and V is TRBV7-9; perhaps TRBD1 as D (6 bases). Germline CDR1 is SEHNR and CDR2 is FQNEAQ (reference sequence). V lost 5 bases and J lost 1, with 20 bases in between. The CDR3 is made up of 17 amino acids. The CDR3 loop reads CASSPRGASFKNTEAFF. In nucleotides, the CDR3 is TGTGCCAGCAGCCCCAGGGGCGCATCTTTTAAGAACACTGAAGCTTTCTTT.

This rearrangement joins TRBV18 to TRBJ2-2; tentative D call: TRBD1 (6 bases). CDR3 length equals 16 residues. Deletions cut 0 bases from V and 1 base from J, with 9 bases between. Germline V gene data show CDR1 as KGHSH and CDR2 as LQKENI. CDR3 DNA sequence: TGTGCCAGCTCACCACCGGGACAAAGGAACACCGGGGAGCTGTTTTTT. Translated, it gives CASSPPGQRNTGELFF. The complete variable domain, with remaining parts taken from reference TRBV18 and TRBJ2-2, reads NAGVMQNPRHLVRRRGQEARLRCSPMKGHSHVYWYRQLPEEGLKFMVYLQKENIIDESGMPKERFSAEFPKEGPSILRIQQVVRGDSAAYFCASSPPGQRNTGELFFGEGSRLTVL.

The chain carries TRBV10-1 and TRBJ1-5, with D hard to call. The V gene's germline CDR1 is WNHNN and CDR2 SYGVQD (reference sequence). The V and J ends lost 7 bases and 13 bases respectively, with 11 bases between them. CDR3 length: 10 amino acids. In DNA form, the CDR3 reads TGCGCCAGCATGGCCAGAGTTCAGCATTTT. It translates to CASMARVQHF.

This chain connects TRBV12-3 or TRBV12-4 to TRBJ1-5, with 7 bases lining up with TRBD1. Trimming removed 5 bases from V and 4 bases from J; junction bases left unmatched: 2. The CDR3 spans 13 residues. CDR3 sequence: CASSPGQNQPQHF. The CDR3 DNA sequence: TGTGCCAGCAGTCCGGGACAGAATCAGCCCCAGCATTTT.

J is TRBJ1-1 and V is TRBV6-6; no clear D gene. The CDR3 totals 13 residues. V lost 5 bases and J lost 1, with 8 bases in between. Germline lookup yields CDR1 MNHNY and CDR2 SVGAGI (reference sequence). As DNA, the CDR3 is TGTGCCAGCAGTAATGACGGGAACACTGAAGCTTTCTTT. Translating it yields CASSNDGNTEAFF.

The genes are TRBV30 and TRBJ1-2; D is possibly TRBD1 (5 bases). From germline, CDR1 is GTSNPN and CDR2 SVGIG (reference sequence). The CDR3 has 11 residues. CDR3 amino acids: CAHGFGQVRTF. The CDR3 nucleotides are TGTGCACATGGATTCGGACAAGTTCGCACCTTC.

The V gene is TRBV15, the J gene TRBJ1-1; 8 positions match TRBD1. J gave up 3 bases and V 1 base, and 4 bases lay outside the gene matches. CDR1 and CDR2 from the germline V gene are LNHNV and YYDKDF (reference sequence). This CDR3 is built from 15 residues. CDR3 sequence reads: CATSRAQGADTEAFF. CDR3 nucleotides: TGTGCCACCAGCAGAGCCCAGGGGGCAGACACTGAAGCTTTCTTT.

The rearrangement joins TRBV5-1 to TRBJ2-1; D is unclear. Germline CDR1 SGHRS, CDR2 YFSETQ. V was trimmed by 0 bases and J by 2 bases, leaving 9 bases between them. CDR3 length: 15 residues. For the CDR3, the DNA is TGCGCCAGCAGCTTGGATTTCGAGGCCTACAATGAGCAGTTCTTC. Encoded protein: CASSLDFEAYNEQFF.

The chain links TRBV7-8 to TRBJ2-7; possibly TRBD1 for D (6 bases). Germline V gene data show CDR1 as SGHVS and CDR2 as FQNEAQ. V lost 0 bases, J lost 2 bases, and 8 bases lay in between. The CDR3 is 14 residues long. DNA for the CDR3: TGTGCCAGCAGCTTAGCAGCAGGGGCCTACGAGCAGTACTTC. Protein sequence: CASSLAAGAYEQYF.

A few counts support this clone. The genes are TRBV3-1 (or the pseudogene TRBV3-2) and TRBJ1-2; D may be TRBD1 (5 bases). CDR1 is LGHDT and CDR2 is YNNKEL in the germline V gene (reference sequence). The CDR3 is 17 amino acids. V shed 1 base and J shed 4 bases, with 19 bases lying between them. The CDR3 DNA reads TGTGCCAGCAGCCAAGGGGGGACTAGCGGGAGGTCCTATGGCTACACCTTC. It is translated as CASSQGGTSGRSYGYTF.

Note on this clone: Additional DNA sequences in this sample encode the identical CDR3. V usage is TRBV3-1 (or the pseudogene TRBV3-2) and J usage is TRBJ1-2, with 8 bases matching TRBD1. CDR1 is LGHDT and CDR2 is YNNKEL in the germline V gene (reference sequence). There are 13 residues in the CDR3. The junction had 4 bases not matched to a gene; V was cut back by 2 bases and J by 8 bases. CDR3: CASSQQGARGYTF. DNA for the CDR3: TGTGCCAGCAGCCAACAGGGGGCAAGAGGCTACACCTTC.